Each of the 26 T cell receptor beta chains below was sequenced from the same sample in a study of blood T cell repertoires in COVID-19. Method: immunoSEQ multiplex PCR; TCRdb's copy keeps in-frame clones and lacks some. The sample shows about 220,000 clones, 75% to 85% of them seen only once. Sequenced material: peripheral blood. These receptors were obtained from a human donor in a cohort sampled during active COVID-19.

This sequence joins TRBV7-6 and TRBJ1-1; 10 nucleotides line up with TRBD1. This CDR3 region has 15 residues. Germline lookup yields CDR1 SGHVS and CDR2 FNYEAQ. The ends lost 0 bases at V and 5 bases at J; junction bases unmatched: 3. As DNA, the CDR3 is TGTGCCAGCAGCTTAGCCGGGACAGGGGTAACTGAAGCTTTCTTT. It yields the protein CASSLAGTGVTEAFF.

V usage is TRBV5-6 and J usage is TRBJ2-2, with 8 nucleotides matching TRBD1. Trimming cost V 3 bases and J 5 bases; bases outside gene matches: 0. This CDR3 spans 13 amino acids. Germline assignment: CDR1 SGHDT and CDR2 YYEEEE. The CDR3 DNA follows: TGTGCCAGCAGCTGGGACAGGACCGGGGAGCTGTTTTTT. Its translation: CASSWDRTGELFF.

J is TRBJ2-5 and V is TRBV6-5; 9 bases match TRBD2. Trimming cost V 4 bases and J 5 bases; bases outside gene matches: 8. CDR1 MNHEY and CDR2 SVGAGI come from the germline V gene. This CDR3 has 15 residues. CDR3 sequence: CASSSGLALLETQYF. The CDR3 coding sequence is TGTGCCAGCAGTTCGGGACTAGCCTTGCTGGAGACCCAGTACTTC.

This clone was detected once. The gene calls are TRBV6-1 and TRBJ2-6, with D perhaps TRBD2 (6 bases). Looked up from germline, CDR1 is MNHNS and CDR2 is SASEGT. CDR3 length: 16 residues. V lost 3 bases and J 0 bases, leaving 9 bases between the germline ends. The DNA for the CDR3 is TGTGCCAGCAGTGATTCGGGGGTCTCTGGGGCCAACGTCCTGACTTTC. It translates to CASSDSGVSGANVLTF.

The chain has TRBV7-8 and TRBJ1-1; D is perhaps TRBD1 (5 bases). CDR1 is SGHVS and CDR2 is FQNEAQ in the germline V gene. This CDR3 has 12 residues. Trimming shortened V by 5 bases and J by 7 bases, and 11 bases separated the two germline ends. CDR3 residues: CASSQPTVEAFF. CDR3 sequence (DNA): TGTGCCAGCAGCCAACCGACAGTTGAAGCTTTCTTT.

This clone was seen a handful of times. The V and J genes are TRBV3-1 (or the pseudogene TRBV3-2) and TRBJ2-5; no firm D call. This CDR3 has 15 amino acids. CDR1 is LGHDT, CDR2 YNNKEL, per germline (reference sequence). V gave up 0 bases and J gave up 0 bases, with 8 bases separating them. CDR3 bases: TGTGCCAGCAGCCAAGATGTACAGAACCAAGAGACCCAGTACTTC. Protein: CASSQDVQNQETQYF.

This clone was picked up a small number of times. The chain couples TRBV14 to TRBJ2-6; D remains unclear. CDR3 length equals 13 residues. Trimming stripped 4 bases from V and 4 bases from J, with 5 bases between. CDR1 and CDR2 (germline): SGHDN, FVKESK. The CDR3 coding sequence is TGTGCCAGCAGCCTTCTAGGGGCCAACGTCCTGACTTTC. Protein product: CASSLLGANVLTF.

This chain connects TRBV28 to TRBJ1-1, with D unclear. Between the trimmed V and J ends, which lost 9 bases and 0 bases, there was a span of 5 bases. Germline V gene data show CDR1 as MDHEN and CDR2 as SYDVKM. The CDR3 has 11 residues. The CDR3 is CASLMNTEAFF. The DNA for the CDR3 is TGTGCCAGTTTAATGAACACTGAAGCTTTCTTT.

The chain employs TRBV28 and TRBJ1-2; D is unresolved. CDR1 is MDHEN and CDR2 is SYDVKM in the germline V gene. With 8 bases removed from V and 8 bases from J, the gap between germline ends came to 15 bases. There are 12 residues in the CDR3. The DNA for the CDR3 is TGTGCCAGCGTCTCGGGCGCGGGGGGCTACACCTTC. Protein sequence: CASVSGAGGYTF.

The genes are TRBV28 and TRBJ2-7, with TRBD1 matching over 8 bases. This CDR3 spans 15 amino acids. CDR1 and CDR2 (germline): MDHEN, SYDVKM. The V segment lost 4 bases and the J segment 2 bases; nucleotides outside the gene matches: 7. The CDR3 reads CASSYLDRATYEQYF. CDR3 nucleotide sequence: TGTGCCAGCAGTTATTTGGACAGGGCCACCTACGAGCAGTACTTC.

This clone was observed a handful of times. The chain has TRBV4-3 and TRBJ1-1; the D is unclear. With 4 bases removed from V and 3 bases from J, the gap between germline ends came to 9 bases. The CDR3 consists of 13 residues. Germline loops: CDR1 LGHNA, CDR2 YSLEER. CDR3 residues: CASSLRSDTEAFF. The DNA of the CDR3 is TGCGCCAGCAGCCTCCGCTCGGACACTGAAGCTTTCTTT.

The J gene is TRBJ1-2, the V gene TRBV9; 9 nucleotides match TRBD1. Germline CDR1 and CDR2: SGDLS and YYNGEE. V was clipped by 3 bases and J by 3 bases; unmatched bases: 6. CDR3 size: 15 residues. CDR3 coding DNA: TGTGCCAGCAGCGCTCTCGGGACAGGGCACTATGGCTACACCTTC. It encodes CASSALGTGHYGYTF.

The chain recombines TRBV5-1 with TRBJ2-1; 13 nucleotides agree with TRBD2. The CDR3 spans 15 residues. The V and J ends lost 3 bases and 10 bases, in that order; junction bases with no gene match: 7. Germline CDR1 and CDR2: SGHRS and YFSETQ. The CDR3 reads CASSWTSGSGLEQFF. CDR3 bases: TGCGCCAGCAGCTGGACTAGCGGGAGCGGTCTCGAGCAGTTCTTC.

The chain joins TRBV7-2 to TRBJ2-3; no firm D call. This CDR3 region has 13 residues. V was pared by 1 base and J by 5 bases, with 7 bases between. Germline loops: CDR1 SGHTA, CDR2 FQGNSA. CDR3 sequence: CASSLGAIDTQYF. As DNA, the CDR3 is TGTGCCAGCAGCTTAGGGGCTATAGATACGCAGTATTTT.

The rearrangement links TRBV5-1 to TRBJ2-3, with 10 positions matching TRBD2. The ends lost 5 bases at V and 5 bases at J; junction bases unmatched: 5. Per the germline V gene, CDR1 is SGHRS and CDR2 is YFSETQ. This CDR3 is built from 14 residues. This chain's CDR3 is CASRLAGVGDTQYF. DNA for the CDR3: TGCGCCAGCAGGCTAGCGGGGGTGGGAGATACGCAGTATTTT.

This rearrangement joins TRBV5-1 to TRBJ2-3; D may be TRBD1 (6 bases). Germline lookup yields CDR1 SGHRS and CDR2 YFSETQ. CDR3 length equals 15 residues. Trimming shortened V by 4 bases and J by 0 bases, and 12 bases separated the two germline ends. CDR3 in amino acids: CASSRQADSTDTQYF. CDR3 DNA: TGCGCCAGCAGCCGACAGGCGGACAGCACAGATACGCAGTATTTT.

The rearrangement joins TRBV19 to TRBJ1-2; D may be TRBD1 (5 bases). Germline lookup yields CDR1 LNHDA and CDR2 SQIVND (reference sequence). The CDR3 runs to 14 residues. V was clipped by 7 bases and J by 2 bases, with 14 bases between them. CDR3 nucleotides: TGTGCCAGTACCAGCTTCGGGGGAAACTATGGCTACACCTTC. Protein: CASTSFGGNYGYTF.

The chain couples TRBV5-5 to TRBJ2-7; D ambiguous. Germline V CDR1 and CDR2: SGHKS, YYEKEE (reference sequence). The CDR3 has 14 amino acids. Deletions cut 0 bases from V and 4 bases from J, with 11 bases between. The CDR3, as DNA: TGTGCCAGCAGCTTGGAGGTTAGAGCGTACGAGCAGTACTTC. Encoded protein: CASSLEVRAYEQYF.

This clone showed up many times. The chain links TRBV6-6 to TRBJ2-1; D is undetermined. Germline V gives CDR1 MNHNY, CDR2 SVGAGI (reference sequence). This CDR3 is 12 amino acids long. The V end lost 5 bases, the J end lost 4 bases, and 6 bases lay between the germline ends. CDR3 in DNA: TGTGCCAGCAGTCGCCCATACAATGAGCAGTTCTTC. Its translation is CASSRPYNEQFF.

The CDR3 DNA sequence: TGCAGCGCCTCGGGACAGTTCTCCGAGCAGTACTTC. Residues: CSASGQFSEQYF. V and J are TRBV29-1 and TRBJ2-7; TRBD1 agrees at 7 bases. After removal of 7 bases from V and 6 bases from J, the junction contained 9 bases not matched to a gene. The CDR3 consists of 12 residues. Germline-derived CDR1 and CDR2 are SQVTM and ANQGSEA.

The chain couples TRBV11-2 to TRBJ2-7; 10 positions agree with TRBD2. The germline V gene has CDR1 SGHAT and CDR2 FQNNGV. The CDR3 has 17 residues. The V and J ends lost 4 bases and 2 bases, in that order; junction bases with no gene match: 11. In nucleotides, the CDR3 is TGTGCCAGCAGCTCGAGAGTAGGACTAGCGGACACCTACGAGCAGTACTTC. Its protein is CASSSRVGLADTYEQYF.

J is TRBJ2-7 and V is TRBV18; D is perhaps TRBD1 (5 bases). The V gene's germline CDR1 is KGHSH and CDR2 LQKENI. Trimming took 0 bases from V and 1 from J, leaving 7 bases between them. This CDR3 has 14 residues. The CDR3 DNA sequence: TGTGCCAGCTCACCACCCACAGGTTCCTACGAGCAGTACTTC. This translates into CASSPPTGSYEQYF.

The J gene is TRBJ2-7, the V gene TRBV7-2, with D possibly matching TRBD2 (5 bases). CDR1 is SGHTA and CDR2 is FQGNSA in the germline V gene. The CDR3 length is 13 residues. V lost 0 bases to trimming and J lost 4 bases, with 7 bases between them. Here the CDR3 DNA reads TGTGCCAGCAGCTTAGCGGACTGGTACGAGCAGTACTTC. Protein sequence: CASSLADWYEQYF.

The J gene is TRBJ2-1, the V gene TRBV7-9, with 14 positions matching TRBD2. With 5 bases clipped from V and 7 bases from J, the junction kept 7 bases outside the gene matches. Germline V gene sequence: CDR1 SEHNR, CDR2 FQNEAQ (reference sequence). The CDR3 is 16 residues long. The CDR3 is CASSPRTSGGWNEQFF. The CDR3 DNA is TGTGCCAGCAGCCCAAGGACTAGCGGGGGGTGGAATGAGCAGTTCTTC.

V is TRBV5-6 and J is TRBJ1-1; 7 bases map to TRBD1. Germline CDR1 SGHDT, CDR2 YYEEEE. Unmatched junction bases numbered 10, after V lost 4 bases and J lost 1 base. The CDR3 is 16 amino acids. CDR3 sequence (DNA): TGTGCCAGCAGCGCCTTCACAGGGGACGCGAACACTGAAGCTTTCTTT. Translation gives CASSAFTGDANTEAFF.

This chain joins TRBV7-2 and TRBJ1-2, with D hard to call. The CDR3 consists of 13 residues. The germline V and J ends were trimmed by 0 bases and 4 bases, with 6 bases remaining between them. CDR1 is SGHTA, CDR2 FQGNSA, per germline. The CDR3 region has the DNA TGTGCCAGCAGCTTAGCCAGTTCCTATGGCTACACCTTC. Protein sequence: CASSLASSYGYTF.